The 6 T cell receptor beta chains given below trace back to one sample, sequenced in a study of CD8+CD57+ T cells in acquired aplastic anemia. Sequencing was done on patients that had shown CD8+CD57+ cell expansion by flow cytometry. It was genomic DNA that served as the template for profiling TCR beta VDJ and CDR3. TCRdb re-called the reads with MiXCR, one entry per CDR3 protein. Of about 180,000 distinct CDR3 sequences detected, almost 50% appear once; the ten largest clones hold 10% to 15%. The sample taken for sequencing was sorted CD4+, CD8+, or CD8+CD57+ T cells (not recorded which) from PBMCs. The receptors shown here come from a human donor with aplastic anemia.

The chain is built from TRBV6-1 and TRBJ1-2; D call uncertain. This CDR3 is built from 14 residues. Germline CDR1 and CDR2: MNHNS and SASEGT. V was clipped by 4 bases and J by 4 bases, with 13 bases between them. CDR3 DNA: TGTGCCAGCAGTGCTCCTACTTCCTTCTATGGCTACACCTTC. This sequence encodes CASSAPTSFYGYTF.

J is TRBJ2-1 and V is TRBV7-2; no definite D call. This CDR3 is 16 amino acids long. Germline assignment: CDR1 SGHTA and CDR2 FQGNSA. Trimming pared 2 bases from V and 0 bases from J, leaving 11 bases between. The CDR3 reads CASSLSKVLSYNEQFF. In DNA, the CDR3 is TGTGCCAGCAGCTTATCGAAGGTACTCTCCTACAATGAGCAGTTCTTC.

This clonotype was observed a few times. This chain uses TRBV10-1 with TRBJ1-1; D gene uncertain. Trimming stripped 4 bases from V and 11 bases from J, with 11 bases between. Germline assignment: CDR1 WNHNN and CDR2 SYGVQD (reference sequence). This CDR3 region has 11 residues. Here the CDR3 DNA reads TGCGCCAGCAGTGGTGGGGTTCGGGCTTTCTTT. This sequence encodes CASSGGVRAFF.

This clonotype has a handful of counts. The chain combines TRBV2 with TRBJ2-2, with D unclear. This CDR3 region has 14 residues. V gave up 7 bases and J gave up 2 bases, with 11 bases separating them. The germline gives CDR1 SNHLY, CDR2 FYNNEI. In nucleotides, the CDR3 is TGTGCCAGCATAGGGCAGTCCAACACCGGGGAGCTGTTTTTT. This gives the protein CASIGQSNTGELFF.

This clonotype was seen just once. The CDR3 coding sequence is TGCAGCGTTCGACAGGGGATAGGGGAGACCATATATTTT. Amino acids: CSVRQGIGETIYF. This rearrangement joins TRBV29-1 to TRBJ1-3; 8 bases line up with TRBD1. Germline V gene lookup returns CDR1 SQVTM and CDR2 ANQGSEA. Trimming took 5 bases from V and 10 from J; bases not matched to a gene: 10. The CDR3 covers 13 residues. Filled out from reference TRBV29-1 and TRBJ1-3, the complete variable domain reads SAVISQKPSRDICQRGTSLTIQCQVDSQVTMMFWYRQQPGQSLTLIATANQGSEATYESGFVIDKFPISRPNLTFSTLTVSNMSPEDSSIYLCSVRQGIGETIYFGEGSWLTVV.

V usage is TRBV29-1 and J usage is TRBJ2-5; the D gene is possibly TRBD1 (7 bases). V shed 8 bases and J shed 2 bases, with 15 bases lying between them. The CDR3 consists of 13 residues. Germline V gene sequence: CDR1 SQVTM, CDR2 ANQGSEA. As DNA, the CDR3 is TGCAGCTTTCGGACAGGAGGGCAAGAGACCCAGTACTTC. It is translated as CSFRTGGQETQYF.